Sequencing of this TCR beta chain was carried out in a study of CD8 T cells in Susac syndrome. About the research overall: There were Susac syndrome patients who were therapy-naive at blood draw, others on corticosteroids, and others on intravenous immunoglobulin alone.

Sequencing of TCR beta was performed on blood CD8+ T cells and on blood CD4+ T cells. This clonotype was found once. Random hexamers primed reverse transcription of roughly 0.5 to 1 ug RNA. Via MiXCR, TCRdb re-called the immunoSEQ multiplex PCR reads, giving one row per CDR3 protein. The sample records about 240,000 distinct CDR3 sequences, 90% to 96% being singletons. V lost 0 bases to trimming and J lost 7 bases, with 17 bases between them. Germline V lookup: CDR1 SGDLS, CDR2 YYNGEE. The CDR3 has 15 residues. This clonotype was sampled from a human donor with Susac syndrome. The chain is built from TRBV9 and TRBJ2-7; D gene ambiguous. Input material: CD4+ T cells from PBMCs. The chain's CDR3 is CASSVAQDPALEQYF. CDR3 nucleotide sequence: TGTGCCAGCAGCGTAGCTCAGGACCCTGCCTTGGAGCAGTACTTC.